Listed below are T cell receptor beta chains from one sample, sequenced in a study of blood T cell repertoires in COVID-19. Clones were sequenced by immunoSEQ multiplex PCR, and TCRdb holds only the in-frame ones, with some missing. Of nearly 200,000 clones in the sample, just under 85% are singletons; the top ten hold about 6.9%. The specimen sequenced was peripheral blood. The receptors stem from a human donor with acute or convalescent COVID-19. The donor label of this sample is uncertain. CDR3s leave out the opening cysteine and the closing phenylalanine or tryptophan.

V gene: TRBV6-5; J gene: TRBJ2-2; CDR3 length: 13; CDR3 protein: ASRSTGGNTGELF
V gene: TRBV5-4; J gene: TRBJ2-5; CDR3 length: 13; CDR3 protein: ASSLGGMQKETQY
V gene: TRBV7-2; J gene: TRBJ2-5; CDR3 length: 12; CDR3 protein: ASSLSLAGETQY
V gene: TRBV7-9; J gene: TRBJ2-3; CDR3 length: 11; CDR3 protein: ASSRIEEDTQY
V gene: TRBV5-1; J gene: TRBJ2-5; CDR3 length: 14; CDR3 protein: ASSLAVAGAQETQY
V gene: TRBV12-3/TRBV12-4; J gene: TRBJ2-1; CDR3 length: 11; CDR3 protein: ASSLREGNEQF
V gene: TRBV6-2/TRBV6-3; J gene: TRBJ2-3; CDR3 length: 16; CDR3 protein: ASSYSLLREAEKGTQY
V gene: TRBV29-1; J gene: TRBJ1-1; CDR3 length: 10; CDR3 protein: SVPEGDTEAF
V gene: TRBV3-1/TRBV3-2; J gene: TRBJ2-2; CDR3 length: 12; CDR3 protein: ASKRGGDTGELF
V gene: TRBV7-9; J gene: TRBJ1-1; CDR3 length: 14; CDR3 protein: ASSLASTGLVTEAF
V gene: TRBV30; J gene: TRBJ1-4; CDR3 length: 15; CDR3 protein: ACKPGTGKGPNEKLF
V gene: TRBV27; J gene: TRBJ1-5; CDR3 length: 13; CDR3 protein: ASSPMGRGNQPQH
V gene: TRBV7-9; J gene: TRBJ2-5; CDR3 length: 12; CDR3 protein: ASSLRGFRETQY
V gene: TRBV19; J gene: TRBJ1-2; CDR3 length: 14; CDR3 protein: ASRRYTSTVSYGYT
V gene: TRBV28; J gene: TRBJ1-5; CDR3 length: 11; CDR3 protein: ASMRRSYQPQH
V gene: TRBV27; J gene: TRBJ1-4; CDR3 length: 12; CDR3 protein: ASSWGRTNEKLF
V gene: TRBV4-1; J gene: TRBJ1-4; CDR3 length: 14; CDR3 protein: ASSQEGQGVREKLF
V gene: TRBV7-9; J gene: TRBJ1-2; CDR3 length: 9; CDR3 protein: ATRTAYGYT
V gene: TRBV6-2/TRBV6-3; J gene: TRBJ2-6; CDR3 length: 13; CDR3 protein: ASSPGYSGANVLT
V gene: TRBV7-9; J gene: TRBJ2-7; CDR3 length: 17; CDR3 protein: ASSLSKGGTRGPGYEQY
V gene: TRBV5-1; J gene: TRBJ1-4; CDR3 length: 11; CDR3 protein: ATSREPNEKLF
V gene: TRBV7-9; J gene: TRBJ1-1; CDR3 length: 14; CDR3 protein: ASSLSGGGISSEAF
V gene: TRBV19; J gene: TRBJ2-4; CDR3 length: 13; CDR3 protein: ASSIRQGVIYIQY